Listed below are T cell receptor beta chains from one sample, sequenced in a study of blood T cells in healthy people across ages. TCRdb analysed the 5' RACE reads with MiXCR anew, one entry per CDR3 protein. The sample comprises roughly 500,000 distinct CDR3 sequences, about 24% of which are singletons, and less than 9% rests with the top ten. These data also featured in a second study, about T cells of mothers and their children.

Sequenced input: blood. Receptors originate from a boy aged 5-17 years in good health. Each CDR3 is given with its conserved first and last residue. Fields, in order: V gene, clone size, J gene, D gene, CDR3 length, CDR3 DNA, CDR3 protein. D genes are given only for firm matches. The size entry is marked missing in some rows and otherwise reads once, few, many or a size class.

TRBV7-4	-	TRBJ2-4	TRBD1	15	TGTGCCAGCAGCTTAACTGACAGGGGAAGAAACATTCAGTACTTC	CASSLTDRGRNIQYF
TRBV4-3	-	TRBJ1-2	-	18	TGCGCCAGCAGCCAAGAGGGACAAGAGATCGGCAGGGTGGAAGGCTACACCTTC	CASSQEGQEIGRVEGYTF
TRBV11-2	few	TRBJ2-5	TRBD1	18	TGTGCCAGCAGCTTAGTCGGTGTGGCAGGGGGCTTCCAAGAGACCCAGTACTTC	CASSLVGVAGGFQETQYF
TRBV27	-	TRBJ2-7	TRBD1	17	TGTGCCAGCAGTTCTGTTGGACAGGGAGTTTATTTCCACGAGCAGTACTTC	CASSSVGQGVYFHEQYF
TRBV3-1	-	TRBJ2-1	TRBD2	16	TGTGCCAGCAGCCAGGGCACTAGCGGCCCCTACAATGAGCAGTTCTTC	CASSQGTSGPYNEQFF
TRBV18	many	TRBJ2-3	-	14	TGTGCCAGCTCCCGGGGAGGCAGCACAGATACGCAGTATTTT	CASSRGGSTDTQYF
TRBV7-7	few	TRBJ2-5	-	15	TGTGCTAGCAGCCCATTCGGAGGGGGGCAAGAGACCCAGTACTTC	CASSPFGGGQETQYF
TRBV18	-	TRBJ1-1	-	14	TGTGCCAGCCGGGATTTAGGGACGGACACTGAAGCTTTCTTT	CASRDLGTDTEAFF
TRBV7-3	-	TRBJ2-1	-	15	TGTGCCAGCAGCTTAACTGGGGAGGTCCACAATGAGCAGTTCTTC	CASSLTGEVHNEQFF
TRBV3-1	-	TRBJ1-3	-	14	TGTGCCAGCAGCCTTGGACACCGTGGAAACACCATATATTTT	CASSLGHRGNTIYF
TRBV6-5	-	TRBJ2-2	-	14	TGTGCCAGCAGAGCGGGTGAATATTACGGGGAGCTGTTTTTT	CASRAGEYYGELFF
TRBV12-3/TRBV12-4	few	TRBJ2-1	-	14	TGTGCCAGCAGTGTAGCCCTCTCCTACAATGAGCAGTTCTTC	CASSVALSYNEQFF
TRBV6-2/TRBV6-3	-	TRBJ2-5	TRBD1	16	TGTGCCAGCAGTACGGGGACAGGGGGAGCCCAAGAGACCCAGTACTTC	CASSTGTGGAQETQYF
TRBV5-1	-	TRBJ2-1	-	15	TGCGCCAGCAGCATTAAGGGGGGGTCGGCTGGAACGCAGTTCTTC	CASSIKGGSAGTQFF
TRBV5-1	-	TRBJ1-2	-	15	TGCGCCAGCAGCTTGGAGGTGGCCGCTAACTATGGCTACACCTTC	CASSLEVAANYGYTF
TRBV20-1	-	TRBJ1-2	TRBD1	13	TGCAGTGCTGAGCAAGGACAGGGTCTTGGCTACACCTTC	CSAEQGQGLGYTF
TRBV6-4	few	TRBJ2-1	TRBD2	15	TGTGCCAGCAGTCCTAGCGGACGACTCTATAATGAGCAGTTCTTC	CASSPSGRLYNEQFF
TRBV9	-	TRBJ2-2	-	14	TGTGCCAGCAGCGTAGGGAGCCTCACCGGGGAGCTGTTTTTT	CASSVGSLTGELFF
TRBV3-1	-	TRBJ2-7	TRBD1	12	TGTGCCATTTCCCGCAGGGGGAACGAGCAGTACTTC	CAISRRGNEQYF
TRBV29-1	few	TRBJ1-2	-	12	TGCAGCGTTCACACAGGGTTAGATGGCTACACCTTC	CSVHTGLDGYTF
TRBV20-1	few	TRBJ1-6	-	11	TGCAGTGCTAAGGGGTATTCACCCCTCCACTTT	CSAKGYSPLHF
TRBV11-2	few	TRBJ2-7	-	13	TGTGCCAGCACCTCGTGGGAGGCCTACGAGCAGTACTTC	CASTSWEAYEQYF
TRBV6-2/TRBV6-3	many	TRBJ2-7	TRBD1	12	TGTGCCAGCACCCAGGGGGTCTACGAGCAGTACTTC	CASTQGVYEQYF
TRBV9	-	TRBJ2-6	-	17	TGTGCCGGCAGCGGTGGGCTCGGTTCGCTCGGGGCCAACGTCCTGACTTTC	CAGSGGLGSLGANVLTF
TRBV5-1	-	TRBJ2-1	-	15	TGCGCCAGCAGCTTGGTCCGGGATACCTACAATGAGCAGTTCTTC	CASSLVRDTYNEQFF
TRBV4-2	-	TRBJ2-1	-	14	TGTGCCAGCAGCCAAGAGGGAGAAAGGGGTGAGCAGTTCTTC	CASSQEGERGEQFF
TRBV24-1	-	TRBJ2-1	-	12	TGTGCCACCAGGGGGGTTGCGGAAGAGCAGTTCTTC	CATRGVAEEQFF
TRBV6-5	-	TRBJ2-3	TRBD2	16	TGTGCCAGCAGTTACATAGCGGGGGGGGGCACAGATACGCAGTATTTT	CASSYIAGGGTDTQYF
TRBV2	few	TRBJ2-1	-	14	TGTGCCAGCCGACGAAGTTCAGATTCGGTGAGTGGGTTCTTC	CASRRSSDSVSGFF
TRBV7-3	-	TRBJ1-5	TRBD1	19	TGTGCCAGCAGCCCTCAAACTACAGGGGTAAGGGCAAGGTGTCAGCCCCAGCATTTT	CASSPQTTGVRARCQPQHF
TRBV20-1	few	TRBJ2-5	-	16	TGCAGTGCTAGAGTGATCGAGCCCCGGTACCAAGAGACCCAGTACTTC	CSARVIEPRYQETQYF
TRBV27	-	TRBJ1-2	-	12	TGTGCCAGTTATGGGGGTTATTATGGCTACACCTTC	CASYGGYYGYTF
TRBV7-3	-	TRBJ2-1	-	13	TGTGCCAGCAGCCCAACAAGGGACCGCGAGCAGTTCTTC	CASSPTRDREQFF
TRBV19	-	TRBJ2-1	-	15	TGTGCCAGTAGTCAGGGGAACTTACATGGGGATGAGCAGTTCTTC	CASSQGNLHGDEQFF
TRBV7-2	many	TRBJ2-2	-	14	TGTGCCAGCAGCTTGGGACCAAGCGCCGGGGAGCTGTTTTTT	CASSLGPSAGELFF
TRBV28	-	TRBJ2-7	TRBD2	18	TGTGCCAGCAGTTTAAGTGCGTATGCGGGAGCCCTCTCCTACGAGCAGTACTTC	CASSLSAYAGALSYEQYF
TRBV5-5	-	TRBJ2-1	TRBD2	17	TGTGCCAGCAGCGGACGCTGGACTAGCAGGAGGCCCAATGAGCAGTTCTTC	CASSGRWTSRRPNEQFF
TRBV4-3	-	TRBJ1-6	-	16	TGCGCCAGCAGCCAAGAATTCCCCCAGGGTGGATCACCCCTCCACTTT	CASSQEFPQGGSPLHF
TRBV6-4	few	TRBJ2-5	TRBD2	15	TGTGCCAGCAGTGACACTAGCGGGGCCCAAGAGACCCAGTACTTC	CASSDTSGAQETQYF
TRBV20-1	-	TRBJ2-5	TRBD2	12	TGCAGTGCTCGACTAGCGGCGGGGACCCAGTACTTC	CSARLAAGTQYF
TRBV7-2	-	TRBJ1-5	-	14	TGTGCCAGCAGCTTAGATGGAGCCAATCAGCCCCAGCATTTT	CASSLDGANQPQHF
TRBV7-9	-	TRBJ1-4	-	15	TGTGCCAGCAGCTTAGCGCTGGGGGGTAATGAAAAACTGTTTTTT	CASSLALGGNEKLFF
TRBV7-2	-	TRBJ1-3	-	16	TGTGCCAGCAGATCTTCATGGGGATCGGCTGGAAACACCATATATTTT	CASRSSWGSAGNTIYF
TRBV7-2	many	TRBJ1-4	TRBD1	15	TGTGCCAGCAGCTCGGCACAGGGGATGGTTGAAAAACTGTTTTTT	CASSSAQGMVEKLFF
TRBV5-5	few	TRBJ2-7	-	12	TGTGCCAGCCACAGCATAACCTACGAGCAGTACTTC	CASHSITYEQYF
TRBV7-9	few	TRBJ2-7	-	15	TGTGCCAGCAGCCCACCCTTGGAGAGCTCCTACGAGCAGTACTTC	CASSPPLESSYEQYF
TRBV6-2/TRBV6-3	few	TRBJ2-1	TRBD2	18	TGTGCCAGCAGTCCCTGGGGTAGCGGGGGGCCTAGGGACAATGAGCAGTTCTTC	CASSPWGSGGPRDNEQFF
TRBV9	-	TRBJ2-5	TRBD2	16	TGTGCCAGCAGCGTAGTTCCGGGAGGGCCCGGAGAGACCCAGTACTTC	CASSVVPGGPGETQYF
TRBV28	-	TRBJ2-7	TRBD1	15	TGTGCCAGCAGTCGCCCCGGGACAGGGGGCTACGAGCAGTACTTC	CASSRPGTGGYEQYF
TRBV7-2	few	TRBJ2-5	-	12	TGTGTCAGCAGTTCGACGGCCCGGGAGCAGTACTTC	CVSSSTAREQYF
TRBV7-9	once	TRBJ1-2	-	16	TGTGCCAGCCGAACAGTCGGGCAGGCCCTAGACTATGGCTACACCTTC	CASRTVGQALDYGYTF
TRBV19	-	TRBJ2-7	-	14	TGTGCCAGTAGTAACCTAAGGAGCTCCTACGAGCAGTACTTC	CASSNLRSSYEQYF
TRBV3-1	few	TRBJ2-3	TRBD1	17	TGTGCCAGCAGCCAAGATATCCGGGACAGGGGCACAGATACGCAGTATTTT	CASSQDIRDRGTDTQYF